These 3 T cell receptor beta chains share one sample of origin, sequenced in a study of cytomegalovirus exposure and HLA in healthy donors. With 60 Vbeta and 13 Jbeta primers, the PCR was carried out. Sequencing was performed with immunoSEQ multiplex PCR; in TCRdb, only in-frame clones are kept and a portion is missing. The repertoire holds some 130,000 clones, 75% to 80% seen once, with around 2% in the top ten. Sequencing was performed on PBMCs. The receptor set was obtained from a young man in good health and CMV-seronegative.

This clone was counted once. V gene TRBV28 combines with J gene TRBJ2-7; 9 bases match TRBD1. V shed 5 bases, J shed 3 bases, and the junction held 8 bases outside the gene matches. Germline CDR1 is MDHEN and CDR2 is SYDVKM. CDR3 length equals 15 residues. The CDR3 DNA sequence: TGTGCCAGCAGTCCTCCAAGACAGGGGGTCTACGAGCAGTACTTC. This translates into CASSPPRQGVYEQYF.

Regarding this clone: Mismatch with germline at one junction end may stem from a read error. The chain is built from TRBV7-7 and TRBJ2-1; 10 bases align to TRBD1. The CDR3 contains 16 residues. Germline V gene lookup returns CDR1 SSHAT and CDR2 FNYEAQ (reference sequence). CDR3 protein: CASSPGGGQGINEQFF. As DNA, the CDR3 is TGTGCTAGCAGCCCCGGTGGGGGACAGGGGATCAATGAGCAGTTCTTC.

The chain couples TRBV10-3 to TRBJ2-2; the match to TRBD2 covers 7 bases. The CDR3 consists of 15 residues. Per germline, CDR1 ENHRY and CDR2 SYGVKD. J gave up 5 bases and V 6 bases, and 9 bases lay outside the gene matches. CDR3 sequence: CAISGETSTTGELFF. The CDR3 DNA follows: TGTGCCATCAGCGGGGAGACTAGCACGACCGGGGAGCTGTTTTTT.